Below are 9 T cell receptor beta chains sequenced from a single sample in a study of OX40 agonist ivuxolimab in advanced cancers. Sequencing used immunoSEQ multiplex PCR; TCRdb keeps in-frame clones, though not all of them. The table includes more than 75,000 clones, approximately 85% detected once. Sequencing used CD4+ or CD8+ T cells sorted from blood, obtained in a trial of the OX40 agonist ivuxolimab. The source of these receptors is an adult with an advanced solid tumor such as melanoma, head and neck, liver or kidney cancer.

The chain uses TRBV4-1 and TRBJ2-3; D may be TRBD2 (6 bases). The V end lost 4 bases, the J end lost 0 bases, and 8 bases lay between the germline ends. The germline V gene encodes CDR1 MGHRA and CDR2 YSYEKL. This CDR3 region has 14 residues. CDR3 protein: CASSLGTSTDTQYF. The CDR3 nucleotides are TGCGCCAGCAGCCTCGGGACTAGCACAGATACGCAGTATTTT.

V and J are TRBV30 and TRBJ1-4, with D uncertain. The V gene's germline CDR1 is GTSNPN and CDR2 SVGIG (reference sequence). Trimming left V 2 bases short and J 11 bases short, with 18 bases between. The CDR3 consists of 14 residues. CDR3 DNA sequence: TGTGCCTGGAGTCTCCTCGGAGGTTTGGATAAACTGTTTTTT. Translated, it gives CAWSLLGGLDKLFF.

On this clone itself: The junction and the germline gene differ at one end; a read error may be behind it. This chain joins TRBV7-2 and TRBJ2-5; TRBD2 matches at 9 bases. The J call may be faulty, since TRBJ2-7 better matches the DNA end. The CDR3 runs to 13 residues. The germline CDR1 and CDR2 sequences are SGHTA and FQGNSA. The CDR3 DNA is TGTGCCAGCAGCATAGCGGGGGATTACGAGCAGTACTTC. Its translation: CASSIAGDYEQYF.

The rearrangement links TRBV19 to TRBJ2-4; the D call may be TRBD1 or TRBD2 (6 bases each). CDR1 LNHDA and CDR2 SQIVND come from the germline V gene (reference sequence). CDR3 length: 16 residues. Trimming removed 7 bases at V and 7 bases at J, with 23 bases between. The CDR3 is CASKGRAGEEFNIQYF. The CDR3 bases are TGTGCCAGTAAAGGCAGAGCAGGGGAGGAATTCAACATTCAGTACTTC.

This clone occurred once. The rearrangement links TRBV28 to TRBJ1-6; TRBD1 agrees at 7 bases. J gave up 8 bases and V 4 bases, and 11 bases lay outside the gene matches. This CDR3 comprises 16 residues. Germline V gene sequence: CDR1 MDHEN, CDR2 SYDVKM. The CDR3 protein is CASSSAGTDLYSPLHF. DNA for the CDR3: TGTGCCAGCAGTTCTGCAGGGACAGATCTATATTCACCCCTCCACTTT.

The chain has TRBV10-3 and TRBJ1-1; no reliable D call. The CDR3 loop spans 13 amino acids. Germline V lookup: CDR1 ENHRY, CDR2 SYGVKD. V was cut by 11 bases and J by 0 bases, with 13 bases left in between. Written as DNA, the CDR3 is TGTGCCGTACGCCTTGAGGTGAACACTGAAGCTTTCTTT. This codes for CAVRLEVNTEAFF.

This clone was counted only a few times. The chain recombines TRBV9 with TRBJ1-2; no definite D call. Germline V gives CDR1 SGDLS, CDR2 YYNGEE. The V and J ends lost 0 bases and 3 bases respectively, with 12 bases between them. The CDR3 consists of 15 residues. CDR3 amino acids: CASSVAGHSDYGYTF. DNA for the CDR3: TGTGCCAGCAGCGTAGCAGGTCATTCGGACTATGGCTACACCTTC.

The CDR3 DNA reads as TGTGCCAGTAGGGGTCGGACTAGCGGGAGAGGGAACATTCAGTACTTC. Amino acid sequence: CASRGRTSGRGNIQYF. The chain employs TRBV19 and TRBJ2-4; 13 bases align to TRBD2. CDR1 is LNHDA, CDR2 SQIVND, per germline (reference sequence). With V trimmed by 6 bases and J by 7 bases, 9 bases remained unmatched. This CDR3 comprises 16 residues.

This chain joins TRBV4-2 and TRBJ2-2; tentative D call: TRBD2 (5 bases). The CDR3 is 16 residues long. Germline CDR1 is LGHNA and CDR2 is YNFKEQ. The germline V and J ends were trimmed by 0 bases and 2 bases, with 10 bases remaining between them. CDR3 loop: CASSQDLAGNTGELFF. The CDR3 DNA reads as TGTGCCAGCAGCCAAGATCTAGCAGGAAACACCGGGGAGCTGTTTTTT.